This T cell receptor (beta chain) is from a study of cytomegalovirus exposure and HLA in healthy donors (dated by TCRdb to 2016 to 2017). Concerning the study at large: According to an earlier analysis of a few hundred of the donors, roughly 180 million T cells yielded some 120 million unique TCR beta sequences and about 300 Gb of sequence data. An early release covering around 630 HLA-typed donors comprised 250 to 350 gigabases of sequencing data and approximately 85 million unique TCR sequences. The aim of the study was to test whether cataloging public T cell receptors could identify signatures of past pathogen exposure. The study combined high-throughput TCR immunosequencing, statistical association of individual TCRs with disease status, and machine learning to predict cytomegalovirus infection status. Both class I and class II loci were covered by HLA typing, at four-digit resolution. In an earlier analysis of 500 to 650 of the donors, high-throughput TCR beta sequencing was used to judge whether each TCR beta V gene segment behaved as functional or pseudogenic. The number of donors typed differed by locus, with roughly 620-640 for A, B, C, DRB1 and DQB1, over 500 for DQA1, 600 to 610 for DPA1, and around 450 for DPB1. Of the roughly 400 genotyped donors, 65% to 90% were placed in the genetic ancestry cluster associated with self-reported Caucasian donors. Donor age, sex, ethnicity and CMV serostatus were compiled together with the repertoire data. Along with the approximately 670-subject first cohort, a separate validation cohort of some 130 different subjects was used. The T cell repertoires of 550 to 850 subjects were profiled by immunosequencing and related to cytomegalovirus serostatus. Roughly five DR-DQ haplotypes were treated as single units for association and clustering because of strong linkage in the cohort. Among around 400 genotyped donors of the cohort, an average of around 240,000 unique TCR beta nucleotide sequences were sequenced per donor, roughly 20% of them non-productive. A later genetic analysis used genome-wide SNP genotypes for about 60% of the roughly 700 donors, treating that subset as a discovery cohort. The later analysis used no new phenotypic data to find candidate immune exposures, relying instead on TCR beta sequences and their occurrence across donors. Every discovery cohort repertoire had been produced on one sequencing platform. In a later analysis, previously published TCR beta repertoires from some 640 donors were re-analyzed and high-resolution HLA genotyping was added so that TCR occurrence patterns could be studied. Overall study results and their limits: In a later analysis, the rate of TCR association differed among HLA loci, with DRB1 alleles having the most associated TCRs and HLA-C alleles having the fewest. A later analysis reported that several top co-occurrence clusters appeared linked to parvovirus B19, influenza, CMV and Epstein-Barr virus. A later analysis found that most CMV-associated TCR beta chains appeared HLA-restricted, with HLA associations seemingly driven largely by CMV exposure. The presence/absence analyses assumed that sequencing depth was roughly uniform across donors, and that assumption may not be true. The only immune exposure information available for the cohort was CMV serostatus. The sequencing pipeline was judged likely to have produced a cluster of highly shared sequence variants as a technical artifact. A further reported finding was that TCR beta sequences accurately predicted the HLA-A and HLA-B alleles for most subjects in the first cohort. When HLA alleles, especially DR and DQ, strongly co-occurred, TCR associations were difficult to assign to individual alleles. A later analysis found that HLA-associated TCR beta chains were more clonally expanded and had lower generation probabilities than equally common non-associated chains. The authors suggested that the approach could potentially be generalized to other disease states and immunological phenotypes. Because counts were too low, about 18 rarely observed V segments, including chromosome 9 orphons, were excluded from the earlier analysis of 587 of the donors. An earlier analysis of approximately 570 of the donors showed that most TCR beta V segments appeared in productive rearrangements either about 87% or about 30% of the time, which broadly matched IMGT annotations. Correlated functional status among segregating V segments might be attributable to linkage disequilibrium, but an unknown experimental factor could not be ruled out. The 87-base-pair reads could not distinguish some IMGT-functional V segments, including TRBV6-2 and TRBV6-3, so those segments were excluded. The study gave a list of roughly 150 TCR beta chains associated with cytomegalovirus. A later genetic analysis associated a missense DCLRE1C variant with V-gene and J-gene trimming of TCR beta chains, and an independent cohort replicated the association. Across donors, most TCR sequences were observed very rarely, whereas some public TCRs were present in many individuals. A few of the identified cytomegalovirus-associated TCR beta chains were confirmed in vitro to be specific for cytomegalovirus antigens. HLA typing was unavailable for some donors at each locus, so association tests used only the typed subset. A later analysis associated about 17,000 TCR beta sequences with specific HLA alleles at a false discovery rate of 0.05. In both the original and validation cohorts, the classifier was reported to diagnose cytomegalovirus status with high specificity and sensitivity. In a later genetic analysis, fewer N-insertions in productive TCRs were reported among donors in an Asian-associated ancestry cluster than the 666-donor mean. The cohort was sequenced for TCR beta chains only, and without alpha or paired-chain data the features that could be detected were limited.

The CDR3 spans 14 residues, from the cysteine through the phenylalanine. Just CDR3 DNA is preserved here, 42 bases in frame from base 1. Sequences SGHVS (CDR1) and FNYEAQ (CDR2) are obtained from the germline V gene. V loses 4 bases of germline sequence and J loses 1 base, and the interval between the two ends is 10 bases. To note about this clone: Its specific antigen is unknown. No quality values exist for individual bases; no much larger clone is one base distant.

The method behind the library was the immunoSEQ multiplex PCR assay. For the multiplex PCR, a mixture combining 60 forward primers for TCR Vbeta segments and 13 reverse primers for TCR Jbeta segments was used. The CDR3 region of rearranged TCR beta genes was amplified from genomic DNA by a multiplex PCR assay. Amplified TCR beta libraries were sequenced as 87-base-pair reads on the Illumina HiSeq System. Per the authors' processing: A later analysis counted tens of millions of unique TCR beta chains across the approximately 700 repertoires, and 10 million to 12 million of these chains were shared by at least two donors. Raw reads were error-corrected and collapsed into unique sequences by a nearest-neighbor algorithm in which closely related sequences were merged to remove PCR and sequencing errors. V, D and J gene segments were assigned by aligning CDR3 sequences to IMGT reference sequences. Each retained sequence needed at least a six-nucleotide match to both a V gene segment and a J gene segment. Rearrangements were called productive when the CDR3 lacked stop codons and stayed in frame with V and J; all others were non-productive. CDR3 was defined by IMGT convention, running from the second conserved V-encoded cysteine to the conserved J-encoded phenylalanine. The earlier analysis of approximately 500 of the donors excluded sequences that lacked an unambiguous match to a single V gene segment. An earlier analysis of a few hundred of the donors called V segments functional above 56.7% productive rearrangements and segregating when the between-donor standard deviation exceeded 5%. A statistical classification framework was built for diagnosing cytomegalovirus status from the catalog of TCR beta chain sequences. In a later analysis, TCR nucleotide sequences were compared against IMGT/GENE-DB human TR gene sequences so that V and J genes could be assigned. The TCRdist pipeline was used in a later analysis to assign CDR3 sequences and most-parsimonious VDJ recombination scenarios. In a later analysis, each TCR beta chain was defined by its CDR3 amino acid sequence together with its V-gene family, and reads without a unique V-gene family were excluded. In a later analysis, 500 to 700 highly shared, low-generation-probability nucleotide sequences were removed to address suspected cross-contamination and a sequencing artifact. For each public chain, a later analysis derived a clonal expansion index from normalized ranks of inferred template counts within each repertoire. In a later analysis, generation probabilities were computed using a VDJ recombination model fitted to out-of-frame rearrangements, and the results were checked against IGoR. Hypergeometric tests were used in a later analysis to score TCR-TCR, TCR-HLA and TCR-CMV co-occurrence, with a repertoire-size bias correction applied to the TCR pairs. To estimate false discovery rates, a later analysis permuted the HLA or CMV assignments 20 times. In a later analysis, co-occurring TCRs were grouped with DBSCAN, and TCRdist sequence similarity was added when clustering was performed within HLA-allele-positive subsets. For co-occurrence clustering, repertoires with fewer than 30,000 or more than 120,000 public chains were excluded, along with roughly 5 repertoires with anomalous nucleotide sharing. The clones in this table, taken by TCRdb from immuneACCESS, are in-frame only. Not every clone is retained; where verified, under half of the shortfall comes from an unresolved V gene, and the cause of the rest is unknown. The DNA was the basis for D and trimming; V, J and clone size are from that table. Present in this sample are about 200,000 clones, around 77% of which were seen just once. The ten top clones hold roughly 3% of the sample.

In total, about 650 healthy bone marrow donors made up the cohort. Cohort members were all nominally healthy when sampled, although unrecorded immune exposures were likely present. The donor was CMV seronegative and was included in the group of 352 seronegative cohort members. A peripheral blood sample was provided by each donor, and peripheral blood mononuclear cells were used for TCR beta sequencing. Genomic DNA extraction from the blood cell samples was performed with the Qiagen DNeasy Blood Extraction Kit. The receptor comes from a woman in her twenties or thirties in good health and CMV-seronegative. The sequenced sample consisted of PBMCs. The sequence joins TRBV7-6 to TRBJ1-2; the D segment could be TRBD1, given 6 matching bases. The DNA is as follows: TGTGCCAGCAGCTCTGGACAGAATAACTATGGCTACACCTTC. This is translated as CASSSGQNNYGYTF. Joined to the reference TRBV7-6 and TRBJ1-2 proteins, this CDR3 gives the full variable domain: GAGVSQSPRYKVTKRGQDVALRCDPISGHVSLYWYRQALGQGPEFLTYFNYEAQQDKSGLPNDRFSAERPEGSISTLTIQRTEQRDSAMYRCASSSGQNNYGYTFGSGTRLTVV.